This T cell receptor beta chain was recorded in a study of blood T cell repertoires in COVID-19. Across the study: Some COVID-19 samples were acute and others convalescent; all came from the United States, Italy and Spain.

TCRdb keeps only in-frame clones here, not all; method: immunoSEQ multiplex PCR. The sample holds 500,000 or so clones, around 90% seen once. Deletions cut 9 bases from V and 1 base from J, with 12 bases between. The CDR3 covers 14 residues. CDR1 and CDR2 (germline): KGHDR, SFDVKD. Those who participated ranged in age from roughly 18 to 90 years and resided in about two dozen US areas. The origin of this receptor is a young woman who had recovered from COVID-19. The V gene is TRBV24-1, the J gene TRBJ1-5, with a weak D call TRBD1 (6 bases). The sequencing sample was made of PBMCs or T cells enriched from blood (not recorded which). The CDR3 spells CATGEQGSNQPQHF. For the CDR3, the DNA is TGTGCCACCGGAGAGCAGGGGAGCAATCAGCCCCAGCATTTT.